A selection of T cell receptor beta chains follows, all from one sample in a study of cytomegalovirus exposure and HLA in healthy donors. Assay used: immunoSEQ multiplex PCR; TCRdb lists only in-frame clones, some missing. This sample has 100,000 to 150,000 clones, with roughly 17% found just once. Specimen: PBMCs. The source of these receptors is a female donor in good health and CMV-seropositive. CDR3s include the opening cysteine and the closing phenylalanine or tryptophan. D genes are given only for firm matches. Where a row states a size, it is once, few, many or the class of an expanded clone; other rows omit it.

clone size	V gene	J gene	D gene	CDR3 protein	CDR3 DNA
NA	TRBV30	TRBJ2-5	NA	CAWTRVRETQYF	TGTGCCTGGACCAGGGTCAGGGAGACCCAGTACTTC
few	TRBV4-3	TRBJ2-7	TRBD1	CASSTATGAGYEQYF	TGCGCCAGCAGCACGGCGACAGGGGCCGGATACGAGCAGTACTTC
NA	TRBV30	TRBJ2-7	TRBD2	CACESGLAGVRYF	TGTGCCTGCGAGTCTGGACTAGCGGGAGTTAGATACTTC
NA	TRBV9	TRBJ2-5	TRBD2	CASARTSGEGETQYF	TGTGCCAGCGCTAGGACTAGCGGGGAGGGGGAGACCCAGTACTTC
few	TRBV29-1	TRBJ2-1	TRBD1	CSVADRGYNEQFF	TGCAGCGTTGCGGACAGGGGATACAATGAGCAGTTCTTC
NA	TRBV4-3	TRBJ1-2	NA	CASSQDGEGANYGYTF	TGCGCCAGCAGCCAAGATGGTGAGGGAGCTAACTATGGCTACACCTTC
few	TRBV30	TRBJ1-1	NA	CAWSLGTEAFF	TGTGCCTGGAGTCTAGGCACTGAAGCTTTCTTT
few	TRBV2	TRBJ1-2	TRBD1	CASHVRTGSNYGYTF	TGTGCCAGCCACGTAAGGACAGGCTCTAACTATGGCTACACCTTC
few	TRBV5-1	TRBJ2-7	TRBD2	CASSWTSGPYEQYF	TGCGCCAGCAGCTGGACTAGCGGCCCCTACGAGCAGTACTTC
NA	TRBV6-5	TRBJ2-5	TRBD1	CASSYSRDRVGQYF	TGTGCCAGCAGTTACTCGAGGGACAGGGTTGGACAGTACTTC